This T cell receptor beta chain stems from a study of tumor and adjacent non-tumor tissue in lung cancer. TCRbeta libraries were built with three rounds of nested PCR, modified from ARM-PCR. TCRdb reprocessed the multiplex PCR reads via MiXCR and lists one record per CDR3 protein. The table has 80,000 or so distinct CDR3 sequences, 65% to 85% seen once. No cell sorting was done before RNA was extracted from the tissue. Distant lung tissue was collected more than 3 cm away from the tumor edge. Germline V CDR1 and CDR2: MDHEN, SYDVKM. Deletions cut 6 bases from V and 0 bases from J, with 12 bases between. The CDR3 has 15 amino acids.

The J gene is TRBJ1-3, the V gene TRBV28; perhaps TRBD1 as D (6 bases). This receptor was taken from a man between 60 and 70 years old with non-small cell lung cancer. The material sequenced was distant non-tumor lung tissue. The CDR3: CASSSWTDSGNTIYF. The DNA of the CDR3 is TGTGCCAGCAGCTCCTGGACAGACTCTGGAAACACCATATATTTT.